These 11 T cell receptor beta chains were all obtained from the same sample, sequenced in a study of radiotherapy plus CTLA-4 blockade in lung cancer. Some clones are missing from TCRdb's copy, which holds only in-frame ones; the method was immunoSEQ multiplex PCR. The table shows fewer than 45,000 clones, with around 85% occurring only once. The sequenced sample was peripheral blood, obtained from a patient treated with radiotherapy plus ipilimumab. All receptors derive from a human donor with non-small cell lung cancer who had stable disease on radiotherapy plus ipilimumab.

The rearrangement joins TRBV9 to TRBJ2-1; D is uncertain. The CDR3 is 15 residues long. Germline CDR1 SGDLS, CDR2 YYNGEE. V was cut by 4 bases and J by 0 bases, with 11 bases left in between. The CDR3 here is CASSSFSSSYNEQFF. The DNA of the CDR3 is TGTGCCAGCAGCTCTTTCTCGAGCTCCTACAATGAGCAGTTCTTC.

The rearrangement links TRBV28 to TRBJ2-3, with a weak D call TRBD1 (6 bases). This CDR3 spans 18 amino acids. Deletions cut 3 bases from V and 2 bases from J, with 21 bases between. Germline V CDR1 and CDR2: MDHEN, SYDVKM. CDR3 bases: TGTGCCAGCAGTTTGGGCGGAAGGCAGGGGCCATCCACAGATACGCAGTATTTT. This translates into CASSLGGRQGPSTDTQYF.

This clone was counted only a few times. The V and J genes are TRBV6-6 and TRBJ2-4; D may be TRBD2 (6 bases). Trimming took 0 bases from V and 3 from J, leaving 12 bases between them. Germline CDR1 and CDR2: MNHNY and SVGAGI (reference sequence). CDR3 length equals 16 residues. Here the CDR3 DNA reads TGTGCCAGCAGTTACTCAGGAGGGGAGGTCAAAAACATTCAGTACTTC. Translated: CASSYSGGEVKNIQYF.

The chain couples TRBV9 to TRBJ1-1; D is perhaps TRBD1 (6 bases). V lost 4 bases and J 5 bases, leaving 21 bases between the germline ends. The CDR3 is 16 residues long. Germline assignment: CDR1 SGDLS and CDR2 YYNGEE. CDR3 in DNA: TGTGCCAGCAGCCCACCAAACACAGGGTACACAACTGAAGCTTTCTTT. The encoded protein is CASSPPNTGYTTEAFF.

In DNA form, the CDR3 reads TGTGCCAGCAGCCACGAGACAGGCCCTCCCTACGAGCAGTACTTC. Amino acid sequence: CASSHETGPPYEQYF. This chain joins TRBV7-3 and TRBJ2-7, with D perhaps TRBD1 (6 bases). CDR3 length: 15 residues. From germline, CDR1 is SGHTA and CDR2 FQGTGA. V gave up 5 bases and J gave up 2 bases, with 16 bases separating them.

This clone was seen a few times. Here the CDR3 DNA reads TGTGCCAGCAGTTTCCCCCTCGGTCCCCAGCATTTT. Translating it yields CASSFPLGPQHF. This chain links TRBV28 with TRBJ1-5; D uncertain. The CDR3 is 12 amino acids. Germline lookup yields CDR1 MDHEN and CDR2 SYDVKM. Between the trimmed V and J ends, which lost 3 bases and 10 bases, there was a span of 10 bases.

This chain uses TRBV12-5 with TRBJ2-1; a possible D gene is TRBD2 (6 bases). There are 13 residues in the CDR3. Trimming cost V 5 bases and J 10 bases, with 15 bases left between them. Germline V gene sequence: CDR1 LGHNT, CDR2 FRNRAP. The CDR3 nucleotides read TGTGCTAGTGGTAGGGACTTACGGGGGGAGCAGTTCTTC. Its translation: CASGRDLRGEQFF.

This sequence joins TRBV7-2 and TRBJ2-2; 7 nucleotides match TRBD1. The CDR3 is 16 residues long. Germline trimming cut 2 bases from V and 0 bases from J; bases unmatched to any gene: 3. Per the germline V gene, CDR1 is SGHTA and CDR2 is FQGNSA. CDR3 sequence reads: CASSLIGGANTGELFF. The CDR3 DNA reads TGTGCCAGCAGCTTAATAGGGGGCGCGAACACCGGGGAGCTGTTTTTT.

This clone was seen once. The genes are TRBV4-1 and TRBJ2-5; a weak D match, TRBD2 (6 bases). CDR1 is MGHRA and CDR2 is YSYEKL in the germline V gene. V was clipped by 4 bases and J by 1 base, with 28 bases between them. The CDR3 spans 20 residues. The CDR3 DNA reads TGCGCCAGCAGCCTCAGATCCCCGGGACTTAGGCCGGGAGCCCAAGAGACCCAGTACTTC. Translating gives CASSLRSPGLRPGAQETQYF.

In this sample, this clone turned up a few times. J is TRBJ2-3 and V is TRBV4-2; 9 bases fit TRBD2. Germline CDR1 is LGHNA and CDR2 is YNFKEQ. The CDR3 runs 17 residues. V was pared by 4 bases and J by 3 bases, with 11 bases of the junction left unmatched. This chain's CDR3 is CASSPAGGTAGTDTQYF. In nucleotides, the CDR3 is TGTGCCAGCAGCCCAGCGGGAGGCACCGCAGGGACAGATACGCAGTATTTT.

The chain combines TRBV18 with TRBJ1-1, with a weak D call TRBD1 (6 bases). V shed 3 bases and J shed 5 bases, with 16 bases lying between them. Germline V lookup: CDR1 KGHSH, CDR2 LQKENI. The CDR3 sequence is 15 residues long. DNA for the CDR3: TGTGCCAGCTCACCGAGCAGGGGCTTAGGGACTGAAGCTTTCTTT. It is translated as CASSPSRGLGTEAFF. The complete variable domain, with remaining parts taken from reference TRBV18 and TRBJ1-1, reads NAGVMQNPRHLVRRRGQEARLRCSPMKGHSHVYWYRQLPEEGLKFMVYLQKENIIDESGMPKERFSAEFPKEGPSILRIQQVVRGDSAAYFCASSPSRGLGTEAFFGQGTRLTVV.